A single sample gave rise to the 21 T cell receptor beta chains below, sequenced in a study of cytomegalovirus exposure and HLA in healthy donors. 13 Jbeta primers and 60 Vbeta primers were used for the PCR. Clones were read by immunoSEQ multiplex PCR, and TCRdb kept only the in-frame ones, dropping some. The sample consists of approximately 110,000 clones, approximately 70% of them appearing once. Sequencing input: PBMCs. These receptors were obtained from a woman in her seventies in good health and CMV-seropositive.

V usage is TRBV30 and J usage is TRBJ1-3, with D perhaps matching TRBD1 (6 bases). Germline CDR1 reads GTSNPN; CDR2 reads SVGIG (reference sequence). Trimming stripped 3 bases from V and 0 bases from J, with 12 bases between. The length of the CDR3 is 15 residues. The CDR3: CAWSRDTFSGNTIYF. The CDR3 coding sequence is TGTGCCTGGAGCCGGGACACATTCTCTGGAAACACCATATATTTT.

This chain uses TRBV10-3 with TRBJ2-3; D call uncertain. V gave up 6 bases and J gave up 2 bases, with 12 bases separating them. The CDR3 extends over 14 amino acids. Germline CDR1 reads ENHRY; CDR2 reads SYGVKD. As DNA, the CDR3 is TGTGCCATCAGCAGTGGGCCCCCCACAGATACGCAGTATTTT. Protein: CAISSGPPTDTQYF.

V usage is TRBV19 and J usage is TRBJ1-5, with D perhaps TRBD1 (5 bases). Germline loops: CDR1 LNHDA, CDR2 SQIVND (reference sequence). V shed 3 bases and J shed 0 bases, with 9 bases lying between them. This CDR3 is 15 amino acids long. The CDR3 nucleotides read TGTGCCAGTAGTATCGGGGGGAATAGCAATCAGCCCCAGCATTTT. This gives the protein CASSIGGNSNQPQHF.

A few counts support this clone. The V call is TRBV6-5, the J call TRBJ2-1; the match to TRBD2 covers 15 bases. V lost 4 bases and J lost 8; bases outside the gene matches: 6. This CDR3 spans 16 amino acids. CDR1 MNHEY and CDR2 SVGAGI come from the germline V gene. The CDR3 nucleotides are TGTGCCAGCAGTTTGGGACTAGCGGGGGGAGTGGATGAGCAGTTCTTC. The encoded protein is CASSLGLAGGVDEQFF.

The chain recombines TRBV2 with TRBJ2-3; 10 bases align to TRBD2. The ends lost 4 bases at V and 2 bases at J; junction bases unmatched: 3. The CDR3 spans 15 residues. The V gene's germline CDR1 is SNHLY and CDR2 FYNNEI. The CDR3 region is CASSGAGGNTDTQYF. For the CDR3, the DNA is TGTGCCAGCAGTGGAGCGGGGGGGAACACAGATACGCAGTATTTT.

This clone was counted a few times. The gene calls are TRBV15 and TRBJ1-5; D might be TRBD1 (6 bases). Germline CDR1 reads LNHNV; CDR2 reads YYDKDF (reference sequence). CDR3 length: 16 amino acids. V was clipped by 3 bases and J by 7 bases, with 19 bases between them. CDR3 DNA: TGTGCCACCAGCAGGACAAAGGACAGCTCGGGGCAGCCCCAGCATTTT. Translated, it gives CATSRTKDSSGQPQHF.

In its sample, this clone was seen many times. CDR3 coding DNA: TGTGCCAGCAGCCAGCCACAGGGAGGGGGCACTGAAGCTTTCTTT. As protein: CASSQPQGGGTEAFF. The chain employs TRBV5-6 and TRBJ1-1; D may be TRBD1 (6 bases). V was trimmed by 4 bases and J by 4 bases, leaving 17 bases between them. The CDR3 has 15 amino acids. Germline V gives CDR1 SGHDT, CDR2 YYEEEE. Filled out from reference TRBV5-6 and TRBJ1-1, the complete variable domain reads DAGVTQSPTHLIKTRGQQVTLRCSPKSGHDTVSWYQQALGQGPQFIFQYYEEEERQRGNFPDRFSGHQFPNYSSELNVNALLLGDSALYLCASSQPQGGGTEAFFGQGTRLTVV.

The V gene is TRBV5-1, the J gene TRBJ1-1, with TRBD1 matching 7 bases. V lost 0 bases and J lost 5; bases outside the gene matches: 10. Germline V gene lookup returns CDR1 SGHRS and CDR2 YFSETQ. There are 16 residues in the CDR3. The CDR3 coding sequence is TGCGCCAGCAGCTTGGCCGGGTTCCAGGGGGGAACTGAAGCTTTCTTT. Encoded protein: CASSLAGFQGGTEAFF.

This chain uses TRBV2 with TRBJ2-1, with 7 bases lining up with TRBD2. Per the germline V gene, CDR1 is SNHLY and CDR2 is FYNNEI. The CDR3 extends over 19 amino acids. J gave up 8 bases and V 2 bases, and 21 bases lay outside the gene matches. This CDR3 reads CASSESGGLVDGEGHEQFF. The CDR3 bases are TGTGCCAGCAGTGAATCTGGGGGTCTCGTGGACGGGGAGGGGCATGAGCAGTTCTTC.

The rearrangement links TRBV5-1 to TRBJ1-1; perhaps TRBD1 as D (6 bases). This CDR3 region has 17 residues. Trimming shortened V by 1 base and J by 1 base, and 17 bases separated the two germline ends. Germline V gene data show CDR1 as SGHRS and CDR2 as YFSETQ. The CDR3 DNA reads TGCGCCAGCAGCTTGACCGGGACACCTAGCCAGAACACTGAAGCTTTCTTT. Its protein product is CASSLTGTPSQNTEAFF. Based on the CDR3 plus reference TRBV5-1 and TRBJ1-1, the full variable domain is KAGVTQTPRYLIKTRGQQVTLSCSPISGHRSVSWYQQTPGQGLQFLFEYFSETQRNKGNFPGRFSGRQFSNSRSEMNVSTLELGDSALYLCASSLTGTPSQNTEAFFGQGTRLTVV.

The V and J genes are TRBV6-5 and TRBJ1-1, with D perhaps TRBD1 (6 bases). This CDR3 region has 14 residues. V dropped 5 bases and J dropped 1 base, with 11 bases sitting between them. Germline CDR1 reads MNHEY; CDR2 reads SVGAGI. This CDR3 reads CASSPGVANTEAFF. The DNA of the CDR3 is TGTGCCAGCAGTCCAGGGGTTGCGAACACTGAAGCTTTCTTT.

The gene calls are TRBV25-1 and TRBJ2-1; 14 nucleotides match TRBD2. V was clipped by 3 bases and J by 9 bases; unmatched bases: 4. Germline V gene data show CDR1 as MGHDK and CDR2 as SYGVNS. The CDR3 contains 15 residues. The CDR3 nucleotides read TGTGCCAGCAGTGACTGGACTAGCGGGGGGATTGAGCAGTTCTTC. Translation: CASSDWTSGGIEQFF. The full variable domain, its missing parts supplied by reference TRBV25-1 and TRBJ2-1, is EADIYQTPRYLVIGTGKKITLECSQTMGHDKMYWYQQDPGMELHLIHYSYGVNSTEKGDLSSESTVSRIRTEHFPLTLESARPSHTSQYLCASSDWTSGGIEQFFGPGTRLTVL.

This clone occurred a few times. The chain combines TRBV13 with TRBJ1-2; D is perhaps TRBD1 (6 bases). Germline CDR1 PRHDT, CDR2 FYEKMQ (reference sequence). The V gene lost 5 bases and the J gene lost 7 bases, with 14 bases spanning the gap. The CDR3 consists of 13 residues. The CDR3 DNA sequence: TGTGCCAGCAGCCCAGCAGGGGTTGGTGGCTACACCTTC. It is translated as CASSPAGVGGYTF.

The chain couples TRBV4-3 to TRBJ1-5; D gene ambiguous. CDR3 length equals 15 residues. Trimming left V 2 bases short and J 2 bases short, with 10 bases between. CDR1 LGHNA and CDR2 YSLEER come from the germline V gene. The CDR3 loop is CASSQTYMGNQPQHF. The CDR3 nucleotides are TGCGCCAGCAGCCAAACCTATATGGGCAATCAGCCCCAGCATTTT.

The chain joins TRBV19 to TRBJ1-4; D may be TRBD1 (6 bases). The germline V gene has CDR1 LNHDA and CDR2 SQIVND (reference sequence). The V gene lost 4 bases and the J gene lost 2 bases, with 17 bases spanning the gap. The CDR3 is 17 residues long. CDR3 in DNA: TGTGCCAGTAGTAATGACCTTTTTGGGGGCACTAATGAAAAACTGTTTTTT. Protein: CASSNDLFGGTNEKLFF.

The rearrangement joins TRBV7-9 to TRBJ2-5; a weak D match, TRBD2 (5 bases). The CDR3 sequence is 12 residues long. The germline V and J ends were trimmed by 3 bases and 10 bases, with 12 bases remaining between them. Germline V gene lookup returns CDR1 SEHNR and CDR2 FQNEAQ (reference sequence). The CDR3 here is CASSFPHGNQYF. CDR3 DNA: TGTGCCAGCAGCTTTCCTCACGGGAACCAGTACTTC.

The chain links TRBV5-1 to TRBJ1-4; TRBD1 matches at 7 bases. CDR1 SGHRS and CDR2 YFSETQ come from the germline V gene. J was trimmed by 0 bases and V by 7 bases; bases with no gene match: 12. The length of the CDR3 is 17 residues. CDR3 residues: CASSAGGRVATNEKLFF. CDR3 bases: TGCGCCAGCTCTGCAGGGGGAAGGGTTGCAACTAATGAAAAACTGTTTTTT.

CDR3 sequence: CASSSRASGDTEAFF. Here the CDR3 DNA reads TGTGCCAGCTCAAGTCGGGCCAGCGGGGACACTGAAGCTTTCTTT. The genes are TRBV18 and TRBJ1-1; D is unresolved. V lost 5 bases to trimming and J lost 3 bases, with 16 bases between them. Germline-derived CDR1 and CDR2 are KGHSH and LQKENI. The CDR3 spans 15 residues.

The rearrangement uses TRBV2 and TRBJ1-5; no definite D call. This CDR3 has 14 residues. CDR1 and CDR2 from the germline V gene are SNHLY and FYNNEI. Trimming removed 6 bases at V and 0 bases at J, with 9 bases between. CDR3 residues: CASSPTLSNQPQHF. The CDR3, as DNA: TGTGCCAGCAGCCCGACACTTAGCAATCAGCCCCAGCATTTT.

This chain joins TRBV7-2 and TRBJ1-2; D perhaps matches TRBD1 (5 bases). This CDR3 spans 14 amino acids. V lost 1 base and J 2 bases, leaving 8 bases between the germline ends. Germline V gives CDR1 SGHTA, CDR2 FQGNSA. Here the CDR3 DNA reads TGTGCCAGCAGCTTAGAACGGGGGAACTATGGCTACACCTTC. This encodes CASSLERGNYGYTF.

This sequence joins TRBV7-6 and TRBJ1-1; tentatively, D is TRBD1 (5 bases). Between the trimmed V and J ends, which lost 3 bases and 0 bases, there was a span of 11 bases. There are 15 residues in the CDR3. CDR1 and CDR2 (germline): SGHVS, FNYEAQ. CDR3 nucleotide sequence: TGTGCCAGCAGCTTGACGACAGCGTTGAACACTGAAGCTTTCTTT. It is translated as CASSLTTALNTEAFF.